The present TCR beta chain was sequenced within a study of OX40 agonist ivuxolimab in advanced cancers. About the research overall: Ivuxolimab is an agonistic anti-OX40 (CD134) antibody, and patients were treated with it. The study reported partial responses in three patients: one hepatocellular carcinoma, two cutaneous melanoma. General study findings and limits: The CD4+ and CD8+ T cells in the blood had expanded clonally by week 6 at 0.1 to 3.0 mg/kg.

About this clone itself: Its specificity is not known.

Measured with immunoSEQ multiplex PCR; TCRdb has only the in-frame clones, and not every one. The sample lists under 95,000 clones, 86% seen once, with less than 8% in the top ten. Trimming pared 3 bases from V and 2 bases from J, leaving 11 bases between. CDR3 length: 15 residues. CDR1 and CDR2 from the germline V gene are SEHNR and FQNEAQ (reference sequence). Source: CD4+ or CD8+ T cells sorted from blood, taken in a trial of the OX40 agonist ivuxolimab. The chain recombines TRBV7-9 with TRBJ1-3; no clear D gene. This TCR was recovered from an adult with an advanced solid tumor such as melanoma, head and neck, liver or kidney cancer. DNA for the CDR3: TGTGCCAGCAGCTTCTTCCCATCCGCTGGAAACACCATATATTTT. Protein sequence: CASSFFPSAGNTIYF.